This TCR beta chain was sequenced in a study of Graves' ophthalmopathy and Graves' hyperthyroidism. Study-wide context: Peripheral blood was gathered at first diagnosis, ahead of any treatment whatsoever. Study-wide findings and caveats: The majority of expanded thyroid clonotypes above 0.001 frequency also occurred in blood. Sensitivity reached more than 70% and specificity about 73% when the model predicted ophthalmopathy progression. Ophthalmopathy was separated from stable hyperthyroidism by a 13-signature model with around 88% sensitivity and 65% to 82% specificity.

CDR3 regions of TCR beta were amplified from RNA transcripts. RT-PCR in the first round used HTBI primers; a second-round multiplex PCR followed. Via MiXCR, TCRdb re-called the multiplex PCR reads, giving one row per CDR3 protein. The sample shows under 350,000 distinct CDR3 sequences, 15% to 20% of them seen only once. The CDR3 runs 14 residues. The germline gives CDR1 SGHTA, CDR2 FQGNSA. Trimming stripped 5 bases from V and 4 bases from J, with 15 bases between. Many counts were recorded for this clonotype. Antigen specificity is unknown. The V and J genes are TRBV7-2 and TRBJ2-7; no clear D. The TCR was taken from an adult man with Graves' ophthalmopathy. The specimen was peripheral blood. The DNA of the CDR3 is TGTGCCAGCAGCAGAGACAAGGAAGGATACGAGCAGTACTTC. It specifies CASSRDKEGYEQYF.